This record looks at one TCR beta chain sequence and its context. Its antigen is unknown. The data are from a study of blood T cells in healthy people across ages. Broader study findings: Shifts in expanded clonotypes may have been confounded by donor CMV status, which was unknown. Long-lived and aged donors differed, with more naive CD4+ cells and higher diversity in the long-lived.

Peripheral blood samples of around 9.8 milliliters were drawn from each donor. Germline V gene data show CDR1 as LGHDT and CDR2 as YNNKEL (reference sequence). The CDR3 extends over 14 amino acids. With a J-beta primer mix and a sample-barcoded 5' primer, a second PCR ran about 7 to 12 cycles. TCRdb ran MiXCR on the 5' RACE reads and lists one entry per CDR3 protein. Among hundreds of thousands of distinct CDR3 sequences listed, around three fifths were seen once. The chain joins TRBV3-1 to TRBJ2-5; TRBD1 agrees at 9 bases. The tail of the sequence fits TRBJ2-7 better, so the J call may be wrong. Sample: blood. The clonotype originates from a man aged 35 to 55 in good health. This chain's CDR3 is CASMRGQGPYEQYF. The CDR3 DNA is TGTGCCAGCATGCGGGGACAGGGCCCTTACGAGCAGTACTTC.